This T cell receptor beta chain emerged from a study of blood T cell repertoires in COVID-19. Study details: The United States, Italy and Spain supplied acute and convalescent COVID-19 samples.

This CDR3 has 14 residues. Deletions cut 3 bases from V and 2 bases from J, with 10 bases between. The germline CDR1 and CDR2 sequences are LGHDT and YNNKEL (reference sequence). Under the authors' procedure: For nucleated cells, counts were estimated from reference gene primer amplification. The method was immunoSEQ multiplex PCR; TCRdb's version includes in-frame clones alone and lacks a portion of them. V and J calls and clone size are given by that table; D and trimming were obtained from the DNA. The table includes tens of thousands of clones, 88% detected once. The chain employs TRBV3-1 (or the pseudogene TRBV3-2) and TRBJ1-2; D is perhaps TRBD1 (6 bases). The sample consisted of peripheral blood. The TCR sequence derives from a human donor in a cohort sampled during active COVID-19. The CDR3 region has the DNA TGTGCCAGCAGCCATAAAGGGGGAAACTATGGCTACACCTTC. Translation: CASSHKGGNYGYTF.